This entry concerns a single T cell receptor (beta chain). Its matching antigen is unknown. The data stem from a study of T cell responses to AZD1222 COVID-19 vaccine. Study conclusions and caveats: Scientists sampled the repertoires only once the peak T cell response had passed. It should be noted that donors were predominantly white British and more often female, and clonal diversity was possibly underestimated.

Some clones are missing from TCRdb's copy, which holds only in-frame ones; the method was immunoSEQ multiplex PCR. Counted here are some 120,000 clones, roughly 91% occurring once; the ten biggest clones make up about 27%. Deletions cut 4 bases from V and 10 bases from J, with 12 bases between. The CDR3 contains 12 residues. The V gene's germline CDR1 is SGHKS and CDR2 YYEKEE (reference sequence). Source: peripheral blood, taken on day 0 of AZD1222 vaccination. The clonotype was recovered from an adult in good health. The chain recombines TRBV5-5 with TRBJ2-1; D is unclear. CDR3 sequence (DNA): TGTGCCAGCAGCCGGACGGATCAGGAGCAGTTCTTC. Residues: CASSRTDQEQFF.